Detailed here is one TCR beta chain. The entry originates in a study of T cell responses to AZD1222 COVID-19 vaccine. Germline V gene lookup returns CDR1 MNHEY and CDR2 SVGEGT. The CDR3 length is 15 residues. V shed 7 bases, J shed 8 bases, and the junction held 14 bases outside the gene matches. The repertoire was sequenced with immunoSEQ multiplex PCR; TCRdb's copy has only in-frame clones and lacks some. This table holds 120,000 or so clones, about 89% found once. V and J are TRBV6-2 or TRBV6-3 and TRBJ2-1; TRBD2 matches at 7 bases. The material was peripheral blood, obtained on day 0 of AZD1222 vaccination. The receptor was derived from an adult in good health. DNA of the CDR3: TGTGCCAGCACCCCGAGGGTGGCGGGAGCGGATGAGCAGTTCTTC. Its protein product is CASTPRVAGADEQFF.